Below, one T cell receptor (beta chain) is given with its context. The data derive from a study of response to subunit inactivated influenza vaccine. TCRdb re-derived calls from the RT-PCR reads in MiXCR, one entry per CDR3 protein. This sample has about 540,000 distinct CDR3 sequences, with approximately 20% found just once. V lost 5 bases and J lost 8, with 12 bases in between. The CDR3 extends over 12 amino acids. This sample was also put to use in a study of T cells expressing NK-cell markers. In that study: UMI-tagged 5'RACE template switching yielded the TCR beta cDNA. The study found these clonotypes also leading the CD3+CD56-NKG2C+ fraction in several donors.

This TCR derives from a man aged 50 or older who received an inactivated influenza vaccine. V and J are TRBV12-3 or TRBV12-4 and TRBJ1-2; TRBD1 is a possible D gene (6 bases). Sequenced material: CD4+ T cells sorted from PBMCs, taken 12 days after vaccination. The CDR3 nucleotides are TGTGCCAGCAGTACACAGGGATTGGGCTACACCTTC. Translated, it gives CASSTQGLGYTF.